Shown below are 9 T cell receptor beta chains from a single sample sequenced in a study of regulatory T cells in long-lasting Graves disease. With iRepertoire HTBI primers and Arm-PCR of CDR3 regions, TCR beta libraries were built. One entry per CDR3 protein, called by TCRdb with MiXCR from the multiplex PCR reads. The table records 540,000 or so distinct CDR3 sequences, less than 15% of them present only once. The time point was: newly diagnosed GD, antithyroid drugs for less than 3 months. Making the TCR library involved RNA that had been extracted from PBMCs. Another study also made use of these data, one on T cells in Graves' hyperthyroidism and ophthalmopathy.

The source was peripheral blood mononuclear cells (PBMCs), collected at new diagnosis, from a patient treated with antithyroid drugs. The receptors here all came from a man under 40 with Graves disease.

The chain joins TRBV10-2 to TRBJ2-7; possibly TRBD1 for D (5 bases). This CDR3 has 14 amino acids. CDR1 and CDR2 from the germline V gene are WSHSY and SAAADI. V lost 7 bases, J lost 1 base, and 14 bases lay in between. CDR3 protein: CASNDKGISYEQYF. The CDR3 DNA reads as TGCGCCAGCAATGATAAGGGGATTTCCTACGAGCAGTACTTC.

This clonotype was found many times. This chain links TRBV2 with TRBJ2-5, with D unclear. Germline V gene lookup returns CDR1 SNHLY and CDR2 FYNNEI. Deletions cut 1 base from V and 6 bases from J, with 6 bases between. This CDR3 region has 12 residues. CDR3 sequence (DNA): TGTGCCAGCAGTGAAGAAACGAAGACCCAGTACTTC. Residues: CASSEETKTQYF.

This clonotype was seen only a few times. V is TRBV6-1 and J is TRBJ2-3, with 7 bases identical to TRBD1. After removal of 6 bases from V and 4 bases from J, the junction contained 16 bases not matched to a gene. In germline, CDR1 is MNHNS, CDR2 SASEGT. The CDR3 is made up of 17 amino acids. CDR3 nucleotides: TGTGCCAGCAGCTTAGCATCTGCAGGGGGTGGGCCAGATACGCAGTATTTT. Protein product: CASSLASAGGGPDTQYF.

The V and J genes are TRBV24-1 and TRBJ2-1; 8 nucleotides line up with TRBD2. The CDR3 sequence is 14 residues long. Trimming at V came to 7 bases and at J to 3 bases, leaving 4 bases not matched to a gene. The germline CDR1 and CDR2 sequences are KGHDR and SFDVKD. CDR3 DNA sequence: TGTGCCACCAGGTCCGGGACTAGCTACAATGAGCAGTTCTTC. This encodes CATRSGTSYNEQFF.

This clonotype was detected many times. This rearrangement joins TRBV6-1 to TRBJ2-1; 8 bases agree with TRBD1. The J segment lost 7 bases and the V segment lost 4 bases, leaving 15 bases of the junction unmatched. Germline lookup yields CDR1 MNHNS and CDR2 SASEGT. This CDR3 spans 17 amino acids. In nucleotides, the CDR3 is TGTGCCAGCAGTGCCCCGGGACAGGCGGGAAGTTTTAATGAGCAGTTCTTC. Translating it yields CASSAPGQAGSFNEQFF.

Remarks on this clonotype: A much larger clone lies one base from this, so it may be a read error. The chain employs TRBV5-1 and TRBJ2-7, with 8 bases aligning to TRBD1. This CDR3 has 14 amino acids. Germline CDR1 and CDR2: SGHRS and YFSETQ. In nucleotides, the CDR3 is TGCGCCAGCGGCTTTGTACAGGGGGGCTACGAGCAGTACTTC. The encoded protein is CASGFVQGGYEQYF.

This clonotype was detected ten times or more. The genes are TRBV6-1 and TRBJ2-6; 10 bases fit TRBD1. This CDR3 comprises 16 residues. Germline loops: CDR1 MNHNS, CDR2 SASEGT. J was trimmed by 4 bases and V by 6 bases; bases with no gene match: 6. CDR3 protein: CASRDRGLDGANVLTF. The CDR3 DNA sequence: TGTGCCAGCAGGGACAGGGGGTTGGACGGGGCCAACGTCCTGACTTTC.

The rearrangement links TRBV5-1 to TRBJ2-7, with D perhaps matching TRBD2 (6 bases). This CDR3 is 15 amino acids long. V was pared by 2 bases and J by 3 bases, with 15 bases between. CDR1 is SGHRS and CDR2 is YFSETQ in the germline V gene. The DNA for the CDR3 is TGCGCCAGCAGCTTAGGGGCTAGCGTACGCTACGAGCAGTACTTC. Translation gives CASSLGASVRYEQYF.

This clonotype was seen at least ten times. The V gene is TRBV2, the J gene TRBJ2-7; the D is unclear. Germline-derived CDR1 and CDR2 are SNHLY and FYNNEI. Trimming stripped 2 bases from V and 3 bases from J, with 14 bases between. The CDR3 is 15 amino acids. The CDR3 sequence is CASSESAATNYEQYF. In DNA form, the CDR3 reads TGTGCCAGCAGTGAATCGGCAGCTACGAACTACGAGCAGTACTTC.